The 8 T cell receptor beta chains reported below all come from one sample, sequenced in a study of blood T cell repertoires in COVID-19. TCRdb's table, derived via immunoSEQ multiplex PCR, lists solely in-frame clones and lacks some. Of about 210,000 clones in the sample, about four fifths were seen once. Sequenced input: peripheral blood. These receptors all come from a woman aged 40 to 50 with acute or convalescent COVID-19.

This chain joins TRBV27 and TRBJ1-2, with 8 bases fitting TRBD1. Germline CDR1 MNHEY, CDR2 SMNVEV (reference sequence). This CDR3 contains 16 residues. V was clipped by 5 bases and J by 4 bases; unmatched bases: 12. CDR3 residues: CASSNTPTTGVYGYTF. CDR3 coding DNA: TGTGCCAGCAGTAATACCCCTACGACAGGGGTCTATGGCTACACCTTC.

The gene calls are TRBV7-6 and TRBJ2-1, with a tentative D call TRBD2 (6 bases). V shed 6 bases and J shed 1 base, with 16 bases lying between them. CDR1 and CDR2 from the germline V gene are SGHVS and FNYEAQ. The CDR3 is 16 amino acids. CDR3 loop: CASSPLATTSYNEQFF. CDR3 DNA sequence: TGTGCCAGCAGTCCGCTAGCGACCACTTCCTACAATGAGCAGTTCTTC.

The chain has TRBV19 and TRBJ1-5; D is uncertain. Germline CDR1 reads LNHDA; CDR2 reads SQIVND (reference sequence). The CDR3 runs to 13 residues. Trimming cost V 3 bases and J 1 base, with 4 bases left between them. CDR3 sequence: CASSIQSNQPQHF. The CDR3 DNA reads TGTGCCAGTAGTATTCAGAGCAATCAGCCCCAGCATTTT.

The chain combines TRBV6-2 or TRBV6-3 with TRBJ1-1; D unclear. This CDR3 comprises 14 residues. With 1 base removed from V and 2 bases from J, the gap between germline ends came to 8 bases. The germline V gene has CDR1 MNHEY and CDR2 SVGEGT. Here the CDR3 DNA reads TGTGCCAGCAGTTACTTGGCGGGAAACACTGAAGCTTTCTTT. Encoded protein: CASSYLAGNTEAFF.

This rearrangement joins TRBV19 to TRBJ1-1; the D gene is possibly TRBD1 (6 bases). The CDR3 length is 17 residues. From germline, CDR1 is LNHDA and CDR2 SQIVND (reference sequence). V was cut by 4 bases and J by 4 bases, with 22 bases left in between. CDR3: CASSRPAGARRVTEAFF. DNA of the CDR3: TGTGCCAGTAGTAGACCCGCAGGGGCGAGAAGAGTCACTGAAGCTTTCTTT.

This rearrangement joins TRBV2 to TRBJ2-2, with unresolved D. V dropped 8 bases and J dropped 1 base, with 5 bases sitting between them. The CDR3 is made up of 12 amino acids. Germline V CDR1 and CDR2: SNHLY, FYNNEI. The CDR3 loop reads CASGRNTGELFF. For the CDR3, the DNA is TGTGCCAGCGGGCGGAACACCGGGGAGCTGTTTTTT.

The CDR3: CASSYRGAGAYEQYF. The CDR3 nucleotides read TGTGCCAGCAGTTACAGGGGAGCGGGAGCCTACGAGCAGTACTTC. The rearrangement joins TRBV6-2 or TRBV6-3 to TRBJ2-7; 8 nucleotides align to TRBD2. With 2 bases clipped from V and 2 bases from J, the junction kept 5 bases outside the gene matches. The CDR3 length is 15 residues. The V gene's germline CDR1 is MNHEY and CDR2 SVGEGT.

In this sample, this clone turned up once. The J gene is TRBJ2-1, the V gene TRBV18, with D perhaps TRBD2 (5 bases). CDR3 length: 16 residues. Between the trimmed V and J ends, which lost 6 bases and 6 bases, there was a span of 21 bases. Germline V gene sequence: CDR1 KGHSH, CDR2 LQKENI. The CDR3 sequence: CASSQLGSPGFNEQFF. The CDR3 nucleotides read TGTGCCAGCTCCCAGCTAGGTAGTCCGGGGTTCAATGAGCAGTTCTTC.